The sequence of this T cell receptor (beta chain) was determined in a study of T cell responses to AZD1222 COVID-19 vaccine. Details on this clone: No antigen is known for it.

Clones were sequenced by immunoSEQ multiplex PCR, and TCRdb holds only the in-frame ones, with some missing. The table includes approximately 150,000 clones, roughly 90% detected once. Findings and limits, study-wide: Baseline testing showed seropositivity in only five to seven AZD1222 recipients.

The sequenced sample was peripheral blood, obtained on day 0 of AZD1222 vaccination. This TCR was sampled from an adult in good health.

The CDR3 loop reads CASDPGTGGFYEQYF. The CDR3, as DNA: TGTGCCAGTGACCCCGGGACAGGGGGCTTCTACGAGCAGTACTTC. V and J are TRBV19 and TRBJ2-7; TRBD1 matches 12 bases. J gave up 3 bases and V 8 bases, and 8 bases lay outside the gene matches. The germline V gene has CDR1 LNHDA and CDR2 SQIVND (reference sequence). CDR3 length: 15 residues.